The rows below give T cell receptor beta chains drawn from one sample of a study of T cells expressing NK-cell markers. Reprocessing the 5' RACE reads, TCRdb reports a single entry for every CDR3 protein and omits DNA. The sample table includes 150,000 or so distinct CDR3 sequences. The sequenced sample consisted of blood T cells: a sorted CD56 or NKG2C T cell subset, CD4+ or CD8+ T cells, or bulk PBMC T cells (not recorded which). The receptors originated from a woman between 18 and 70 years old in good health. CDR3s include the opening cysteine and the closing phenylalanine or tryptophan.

CASSLLQGSNYGYTF | TRBJ1-2 | TRBV7-9
CATSATGWVGYNEQFF | TRBJ2-1 | TRBV15
CASSQLRVAGANVLTF | TRBJ2-6 | TRBV4-1
CSARDVGGNTEAFF | TRBJ1-1 | TRBV20-1
CASSPTEGLLVPSEQFF | TRBJ2-1 | TRBV19
CASGLTSNYEQYF | TRBJ2-7 | TRBV7-2
CASSLNPAGGYTF | TRBJ1-2 | TRBV7-9
CASSANSGGTQYF | TRBJ2-5 | TRBV9
CSARVFRGTEYNEQFF | TRBJ2-1 | TRBV20-1
CASSPPGGSYEQYF | TRBJ2-7 | TRBV18
CSAKVQGRGTGELFF | TRBJ2-2 | TRBV20-1
CASSSRTSGSENEQFF | TRBJ2-1 | TRBV5-6
CSVARGTGGGETQYF | TRBJ2-5 | TRBV29-1
CASSPRTEEDGYTF | TRBJ1-2 | TRBV5-1
CSAQFGTPNNSPLHF | TRBJ1-6 | TRBV20-1
CASSPRDSTNTGELFF | TRBJ2-2 | TRBV2
CASSPIPSSYNEQFF | TRBJ2-1 | TRBV6-4
CASSPIPGQVPGNTIYF | TRBJ1-3 | TRBV9